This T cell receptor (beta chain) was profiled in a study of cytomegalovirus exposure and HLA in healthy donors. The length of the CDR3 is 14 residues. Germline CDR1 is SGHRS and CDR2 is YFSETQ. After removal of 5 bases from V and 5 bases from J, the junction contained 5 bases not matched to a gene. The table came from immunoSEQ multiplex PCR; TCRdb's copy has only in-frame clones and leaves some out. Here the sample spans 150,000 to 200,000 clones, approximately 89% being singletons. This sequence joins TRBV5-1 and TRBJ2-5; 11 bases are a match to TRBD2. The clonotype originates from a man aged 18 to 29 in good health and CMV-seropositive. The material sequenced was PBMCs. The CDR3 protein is CASSQTSGAETQYF. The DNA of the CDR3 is TGCGCCAGCAGTCAGACTAGCGGGGCGGAGACCCAGTACTTC.